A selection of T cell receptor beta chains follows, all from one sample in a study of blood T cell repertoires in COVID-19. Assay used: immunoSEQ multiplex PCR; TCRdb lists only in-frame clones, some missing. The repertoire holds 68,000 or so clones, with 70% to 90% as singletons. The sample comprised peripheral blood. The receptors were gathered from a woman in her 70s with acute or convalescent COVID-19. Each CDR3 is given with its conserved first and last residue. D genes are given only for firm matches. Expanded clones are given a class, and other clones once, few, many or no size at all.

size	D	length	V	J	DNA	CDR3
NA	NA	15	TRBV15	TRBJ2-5	TGTGCCACCAGCAGAACGCGCCACAGGGAAGAGACCCAGTACTTC	CATSRTRHREETQYF
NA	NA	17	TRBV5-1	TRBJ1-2	TGCGCCAGCAGCCACCTGACAGCTACTACTTCTCCTTATGGCTACACCTTC	CASSHLTATTSPYGYTF
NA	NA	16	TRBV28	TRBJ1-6	TGTGTCAGCAGTGGAGGGGCGGGGATTTATGATTCACCCCTCCACTTT	CVSSGGAGIYDSPLHF
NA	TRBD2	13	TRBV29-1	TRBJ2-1	TGCACCGTAGCGGGAGGCCCGATAAATGAGCAGTTCTTC	CTVAGGPINEQFF
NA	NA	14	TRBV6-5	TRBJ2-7	TGTGCCAGCAGTTACTCGCAGGGGTACTACGAGCAGTACTTC	CASSYSQGYYEQYF
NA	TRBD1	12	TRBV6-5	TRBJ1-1	TGTGCCAGCAGCGCTACAGGGGGGGAAGCTTTCTTT	CASSATGGEAFF
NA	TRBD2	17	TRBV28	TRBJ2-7	TGTGCCAGCAGTTCCCCCGGGGGAGGGAAATTCGGCTACGAGCAGTACTTC	CASSSPGGGKFGYEQYF
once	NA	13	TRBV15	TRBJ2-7	TGTGCCACCAGCAGAGGAAGACCGGGGGAGCAGTACTTC	CATSRGRPGEQYF
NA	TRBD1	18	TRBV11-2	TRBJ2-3	TGTGCCAGCAGCTTAGGGAAGGCCGGGACAGGGGCCACAGATACGCAGTATTTT	CASSLGKAGTGATDTQYF
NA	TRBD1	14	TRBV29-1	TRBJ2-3	TGCAGCGTCACCGGGACAGCCAGCACAGATACGCAGTATTTT	CSVTGTASTDTQYF
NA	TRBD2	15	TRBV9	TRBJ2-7	TGTGCCAGCAGCGAAGCCGGGACTAGCGGCTTGGGGCAGTACTTC	CASSEAGTSGLGQYF
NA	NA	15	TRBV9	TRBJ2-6	TGTGCCAGCAGCGTAGGAGGGATCGGGGCCAACGTCCTGACTTTC	CASSVGGIGANVLTF
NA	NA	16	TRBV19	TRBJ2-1	TGTGCCAGTAGTATAGCGGCGCAGGGGAGATACAATGAGCAGTTCTTC	CASSIAAQGRYNEQFF
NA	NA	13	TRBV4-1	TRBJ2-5	TGCGCCAGCAGCCTTGTTAGGGGAGAGACCCAGTACTTC	CASSLVRGETQYF
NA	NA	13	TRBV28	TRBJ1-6	TGTGCCAGCAGTCTCAGGGGAGATTCACCCCTCCACTTT	CASSLRGDSPLHF
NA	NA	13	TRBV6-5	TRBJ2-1	TGTGCCAGCACCTCCCGCTCCTACAATGAGCAGTTCTTC	CASTSRSYNEQFF
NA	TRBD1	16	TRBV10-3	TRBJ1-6	TGTGCCATCAGTGAGTCCGGGACAGGGAGGAATTCACCCCTCCACTTT	CAISESGTGRNSPLHF
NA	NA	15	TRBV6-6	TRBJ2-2	TGTGCCAGCAGTTTTCGGAGCCTTACTGGCGGGGAGCTGTTTTTT	CASSFRSLTGGELFF
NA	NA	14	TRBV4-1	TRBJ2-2	TGCGCCAGCAGCCAAGGACGACTCACCGGGGAGCTGTTTTTT	CASSQGRLTGELFF
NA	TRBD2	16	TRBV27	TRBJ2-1	TGTGCCAGCAGTTTAGGACTAGCGGGAGCATACAATGAGCAGTTCTTC	CASSLGLAGAYNEQFF
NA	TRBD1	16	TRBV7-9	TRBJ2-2	TGTGCCAGCAGCTTAAGGCAGGGGGCGCGCACCGGGGAGCTGTTTTTT	CASSLRQGARTGELFF
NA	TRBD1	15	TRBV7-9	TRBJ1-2	TGTGCCAGCAGCTTAGAAGGCAGGGGGGCCTATGGCTACACCTTC	CASSLEGRGAYGYTF
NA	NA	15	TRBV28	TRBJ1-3	TGTGCCAGCAGTTTACAGGGGACGACTGGAAACACCATATATTTT	CASSLQGTTGNTIYF
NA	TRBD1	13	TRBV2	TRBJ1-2	TGTGCCAGCAGTGGACAGGGCGTACGGGGCTACACCTTC	CASSGQGVRGYTF
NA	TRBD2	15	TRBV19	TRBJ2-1	TGTGCCAGTAGTATAAGCGGGGGGGCGAGTAATGAGCAGTTCTTC	CASSISGGASNEQFF